Following are 17 T cell receptor beta chains from one sample sequenced in a study of blood T cell repertoires in COVID-19. Sequencing used immunoSEQ multiplex PCR; TCRdb keeps in-frame clones, though not all of them. The table shows around 100,000 clones, with roughly nine tenths occurring only once. The specimen sequenced was peripheral blood. These receptors all come from a human donor in a cohort sampled during active COVID-19.

The V and J genes are TRBV7-8 and TRBJ1-4; D is perhaps TRBD1 (6 bases). V gave up 4 bases and J gave up 8 bases, with 14 bases separating them. Per the germline V gene, CDR1 is SGHVS and CDR2 is FQNEAQ. This CDR3 has 14 residues. The CDR3 sequence: CASSSGGAGEKLFF. The CDR3 DNA follows: TGTGCCAGCAGCTCTGGGGGGGCGGGAGAAAAACTGTTTTTT. The full variable domain, rest sourced from reference TRBV7-8 and TRBJ1-4, is GAGVSQSPRYKVAKRGQDVALRCDPISGHVSLFWYQQALGQGPEFLTYFQNEAQLDKSGLPSDRFFAERPEGSVSTLKIQRTQQEDSAVYLCASSSGGAGEKLFFGSGTQLSVL.

V and J are TRBV3-1 (or the pseudogene TRBV3-2) and TRBJ1-1; TRBD1 aligns across 8 bases. In germline, CDR1 is LGHDT, CDR2 YNNKEL (reference sequence). V lost 1 base, J lost 7 bases, and 8 bases stayed unmatched. The CDR3 contains 15 residues. Here the CDR3 reads CASSQAGGQGNEAFF. CDR3 DNA: TGTGCCAGCAGCCAAGCCGGAGGACAGGGTAATGAAGCTTTCTTT.

This chain uses TRBV10-1 with TRBJ2-3; 9 nucleotides align to TRBD1. CDR3 size: 19 residues. Germline assignment: CDR1 WNHNN and CDR2 SYGVQD (reference sequence). V lost 0 bases to trimming and J lost 2 bases; unmatched junction nucleotides: 12. Here the CDR3 DNA reads TGCGCCAGCAGTGAGTCGAAAGGACGACAGGGGGTTTACACAGATACGCAGTATTTT. This gives the protein CASSESKGRQGVYTDTQYF.

The chain carries TRBV6-5 and TRBJ2-6; D is unresolved. Germline V lookup: CDR1 MNHEY, CDR2 SVGAGI. Trimming removed 2 bases at V and 0 bases at J, with 5 bases between. The CDR3 length is 15 residues. The DNA of the CDR3 is TGTGCCAGCAGTTACGACAACTCTGGGGCCAACGTCCTGACTTTC. Its protein product is CASSYDNSGANVLTF.

This chain links TRBV13 with TRBJ2-7; possible D gene TRBD1, 7 bases. The germline V and J ends were trimmed by 4 bases and 2 bases, with 18 bases remaining between them. CDR1 is PRHDT, CDR2 FYEKMQ, per germline (reference sequence). CDR3 length: 16 amino acids. CDR3 sequence reads: CASSSVTGQRAYEQYF. CDR3 nucleotides: TGTGCCAGCAGCTCCGTAACGGGACAGCGGGCCTACGAGCAGTACTTC.

The J gene is TRBJ2-7, the V gene TRBV5-6, with 7 bases identical to TRBD2. CDR1 SGHDT and CDR2 YYEEEE come from the germline V gene. The length of the CDR3 is 15 residues. V trimming: 3 bases; J trimming: 2 bases; junction bases outside the gene matches: 8. CDR3 DNA: TGTGCCAGCAGCTCAATTAGCGGGTCCCCCTACGAGCAGTACTTC. Its translation is CASSSISGSPYEQYF.

This clone was seen a handful of times. This CDR3 reads CASSQGEGGAGELFF. In nucleotides, the CDR3 is TGTGCCAGCAGCCAAGGGGAGGGCGGAGCCGGGGAGCTGTTTTTT. The chain joins TRBV4-2 to TRBJ2-2; 7 nucleotides line up with TRBD2. Germline V gene sequence: CDR1 LGHNA, CDR2 YNFKEQ. The CDR3 totals 15 residues. After removal of 1 base from V and 6 bases from J, the junction contained 5 bases not matched to a gene.

The V call is TRBV7-9, the J call TRBJ2-7; D might be TRBD1 (6 bases). Trimming removed 2 bases from V and 6 bases from J, with 14 bases in between. Germline V gene data show CDR1 as SEHNR and CDR2 as FQNEAQ (reference sequence). This CDR3 spans 14 amino acids. CDR3 sequence (DNA): TGTGCCAGCAGCTTAACGACAGGCCAACCCGAGCAGTACTTC. This sequence encodes CASSLTTGQPEQYF. The full variable domain, rest sourced from reference TRBV7-9 and TRBJ2-7, is DTGVSQNPRHKITKRGQNVTFRCDPISEHNRLYWYRQTLGQGPEFLTYFQNEAQLEKSRLLSDRFSAERPKGSFSTLEIQRTEQGDSAMYLCASSLTTGQPEQYFGPGTRLTVT.

The J gene is TRBJ2-1, the V gene TRBV4-2; 13 bases align to TRBD2. J lost 6 bases, V lost 4 bases, and 0 bases had no gene match. Germline assignment: CDR1 LGHNA and CDR2 YNFKEQ. This CDR3 is 14 amino acids long. In DNA, the CDR3 is TGTGCCAGCAGCCGACTAGCGGGGGGCAATGAGCAGTTCTTC. Translating gives CASSRLAGGNEQFF.

This rearrangement joins TRBV4-1 to TRBJ2-1; 11 nucleotides line up with TRBD2. There are 14 residues in the CDR3. The junction had 8 bases not matched to a gene; V was cut back by 4 bases and J by 12 bases. Germline V lookup: CDR1 MGHRA, CDR2 YSYEKL. The CDR3 bases are TGCGCCAGCAGCCCGGGACTAGCGGACTTCTCGCAGTTCTTC. As protein: CASSPGLADFSQFF.

J is TRBJ1-5 and V is TRBV6-1; D is unclear. V lost 2 bases to trimming and J lost 6 bases, with 11 bases between them. Germline values: CDR1 MNHNS, CDR2 SASEGT. CDR3 length: 14 residues. For the CDR3, the DNA is TGTGCCAGCAGTGAATCCGGGGTGGTTCAGCCCCAGCATTTT. It encodes CASSESGVVQPQHF.

The chain recombines TRBV6-6 with TRBJ1-4; D may be TRBD1 (5 bases). Trimming pared 5 bases from V and 0 bases from J, leaving 16 bases between. This CDR3 contains 17 residues. CDR1 is MNHNY and CDR2 is SVGAGI in the germline V gene (reference sequence). CDR3 in amino acids: CASSPSRTYATNEKLFF. For the CDR3, the DNA is TGTGCCAGCAGTCCGAGCCGGACATACGCAACTAATGAAAAACTGTTTTTT.

This sequence joins TRBV13 and TRBJ2-6; D gene uncertain. The germline V gene encodes CDR1 PRHDT and CDR2 FYEKMQ (reference sequence). This CDR3 comprises 15 residues. V was trimmed by 5 bases and J by 4 bases, leaving 12 bases between them. As DNA, the CDR3 is TGTGCCAGCAGCCCCCGGTTTGCCGGGGCCAACGTCCTGACTTTC. Its translation: CASSPRFAGANVLTF. Full variable domain (remainder filled in from reference TRBV13 and TRBJ2-6): AAGVIQSPRHLIKEKRETATLKCYPIPRHDTVYWYQQGPGQDPQFLISFYEKMQSDKGSIPDRFSAQQFSDYHSELNMSSLELGDSALYFCASSPRFAGANVLTFGAGSRLTVL.

The J gene is TRBJ2-1, the V gene TRBV29-1; no definite D call. Germline lookup yields CDR1 SQVTM and CDR2 ANQGSEA. CDR3 length: 13 amino acids. Deletions cut 4 bases from V and 0 bases from J, with 7 bases between. This CDR3 is CSVVESSYNEQFF. The CDR3, as DNA: TGCAGCGTTGTCGAGAGCTCCTACAATGAGCAGTTCTTC.

This chain links TRBV7-3 with TRBJ2-2; 7 bases map to TRBD1. The CDR3 spans 13 residues. With 4 bases clipped from V and 7 bases from J, the junction kept 3 bases outside the gene matches. Per the germline V gene, CDR1 is SGHTA and CDR2 is FQGTGA. The DNA for the CDR3 is TGTGCCAGCAGCTACAGGGGCGGCGGGGAGCTGTTTTTT. Translating gives CASSYRGGGELFF.

The chain carries TRBV12-5 and TRBJ2-5; no firm D call. V was shortened by 6 bases and J by 0 bases, with 14 bases between the two germline ends. Germline V gene sequence: CDR1 LGHNT, CDR2 FRNRAP. CDR3 length equals 15 residues. CDR3 region: CASGLTPYYQETQYF. In DNA form, the CDR3 reads TGTGCTAGTGGCTTGACACCATATTACCAAGAGACCCAGTACTTC.

V is TRBV19 and J is TRBJ2-1; TRBD2 aligns across 12 bases. CDR1 LNHDA and CDR2 SQIVND come from the germline V gene (reference sequence). The trim removed 6 bases at V and 3 bases at J, leaving 9 bases unmatched. CDR3 length equals 17 residues. In DNA form, the CDR3 reads TGTGCCAGTAGCATCCGACTAGCGGGGGCGAACTACAATGAGCAGTTCTTC. Translated, it gives CASSIRLAGANYNEQFF.